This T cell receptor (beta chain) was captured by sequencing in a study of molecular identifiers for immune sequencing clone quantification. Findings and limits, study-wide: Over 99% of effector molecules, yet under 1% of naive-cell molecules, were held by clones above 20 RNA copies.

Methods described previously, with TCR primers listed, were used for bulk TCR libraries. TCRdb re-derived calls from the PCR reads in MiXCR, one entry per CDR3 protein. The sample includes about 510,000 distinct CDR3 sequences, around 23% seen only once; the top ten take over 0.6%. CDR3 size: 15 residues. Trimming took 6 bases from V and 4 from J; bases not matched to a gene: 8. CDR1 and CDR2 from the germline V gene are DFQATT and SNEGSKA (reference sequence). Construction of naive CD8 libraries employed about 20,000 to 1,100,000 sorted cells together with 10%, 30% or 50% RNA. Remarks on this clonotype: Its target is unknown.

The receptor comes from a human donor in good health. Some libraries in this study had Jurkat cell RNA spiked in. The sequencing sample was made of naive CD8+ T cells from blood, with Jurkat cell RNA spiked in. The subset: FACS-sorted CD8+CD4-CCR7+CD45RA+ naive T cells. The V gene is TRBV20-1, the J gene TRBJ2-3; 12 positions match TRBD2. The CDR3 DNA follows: TGCAGTGCACCGGAGGGGACTAGCGGGCCAGATACGCAGTATTTT. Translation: CSAPEGTSGPDTQYF.